The entry that follows covers one TCR beta chain sequence. The V end lost 4 bases, the J end lost 0 bases, and 17 bases lay between the germline ends. This CDR3 region has 17 residues. Germline V CDR1 and CDR2: SGDLS, YYNGEE. The entry originates in a study of technical replicates of blood from several donors. Repertoires were generated with immunoSEQ multiplex PCR, while TCRdb's copy carries only in-frame clones and drops some. The profile shows tens of thousands of clones, almost 99% of them singletons. Specimen: T cells isolated from PBMCs. The sequence was collected from a human donor in good health. This rearrangement joins TRBV9 to TRBJ1-5; tentative D call: TRBD1 (6 bases). The CDR3 bases are TGTGCCAGCAGCCCGGGGGGGGGCATCTATAGCAATCAGCCCCAGCATTTT. Its protein is CASSPGGGIYSNQPQHF.